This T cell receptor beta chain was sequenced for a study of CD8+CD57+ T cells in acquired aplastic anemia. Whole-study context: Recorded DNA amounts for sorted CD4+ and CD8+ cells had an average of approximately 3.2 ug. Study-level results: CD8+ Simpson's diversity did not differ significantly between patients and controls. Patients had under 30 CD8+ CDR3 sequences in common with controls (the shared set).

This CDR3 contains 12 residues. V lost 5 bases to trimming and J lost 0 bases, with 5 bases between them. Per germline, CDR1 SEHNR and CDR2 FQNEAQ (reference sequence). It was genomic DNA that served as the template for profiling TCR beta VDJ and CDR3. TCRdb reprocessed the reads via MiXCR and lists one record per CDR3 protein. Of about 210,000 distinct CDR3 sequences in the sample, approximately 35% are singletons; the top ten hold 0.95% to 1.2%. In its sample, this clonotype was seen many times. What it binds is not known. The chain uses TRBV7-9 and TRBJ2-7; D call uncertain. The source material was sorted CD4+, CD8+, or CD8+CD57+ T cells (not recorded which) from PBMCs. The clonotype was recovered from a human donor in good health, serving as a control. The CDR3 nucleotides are TGTGCCAGCAGCCTTAGCTCCTACGAGCAGTACTTC. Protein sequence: CASSLSSYEQYF. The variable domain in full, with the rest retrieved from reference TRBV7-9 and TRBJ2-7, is DTGVSQNPRHKITKRGQNVTFRCDPISEHNRLYWYRQTLGQGPEFLTYFQNEAQLEKSRLLSDRFSAERPKGSFSTLEIQRTEQGDSAMYLCASSLSSYEQYFGPGTRLTVT.